The 18 T cell receptor beta chains below come from one sample, sequenced in a study of OX40 agonist ivuxolimab in advanced cancers. Libraries were prepared through the immunoSEQ multiplex PCR assay. TCRdb limited this immuneACCESS table to in-frame rearrangements with V and J called. A share of clones is missing; checked studies link under half to unresolved V genes, and the rest is unexplained. The sample table lists around 95,000 clones, about 92% of them with a count of one. Around 0.28% of the sample lies in the top ten. The specimen comprised CD4+ or CD8+ T cells sorted from blood, sampled in a trial of the OX40 agonist ivuxolimab. These receptors were obtained from an adult with an advanced solid tumor such as melanoma, head and neck, liver or kidney cancer.

This chain links TRBV2 with TRBJ1-5; D gene ambiguous. This CDR3 has 13 residues. Germline loops: CDR1 SNHLY, CDR2 FYNNEI. Trimming pared 8 bases from V and 7 bases from J, leaving 15 bases between. CDR3 DNA sequence: TGTGCCAGCCAGGTTGGTGCAGCCCAGCCCCAGCATTTT. This encodes CASQVGAAQPQHF. The whole variable domain, remainder taken from reference TRBV2 and TRBJ1-5, is EPEVTQTPSHQVTQMGQEVILRCVPISNHLYFYWYRQILGQKVEFLVSFYNNEISEKSEIFDDQFSVERPDGSNFTLKIRSTKLEDSAMYFCASQVGAAQPQHFGDGTRLSIL.

Here the CDR3 DNA reads TGTGCCTGGAGCCCTAGCGCTAGCACAGATACGCAGTATTTT. It is translated as CAWSPSASTDTQYF. The chain combines TRBV30 with TRBJ2-3; a weak D match, TRBD2 (6 bases). In germline, CDR1 is GTSNPN, CDR2 SVGIG (reference sequence). The CDR3 runs 14 residues. V shed 3 bases and J shed 0 bases, with 10 bases lying between them.

The chain is built from TRBV29-1 and TRBJ2-3; no definite D call. Trimming took 5 bases from V and 2 from J, leaving 8 bases between them. This CDR3 has 12 residues. Germline V gene data show CDR1 as SQVTM and CDR2 as ANQGSEA. The chain's CDR3 is CSVHPLTDTQYF. The CDR3 nucleotides read TGCAGCGTTCATCCCCTCACAGATACGCAGTATTTT.

The CDR3 region is CASSPQGIGETQYF. CDR3 nucleotide sequence: TGTGCCAGCAGCCCACAGGGAATCGGAGAGACCCAGTACTTC. V gene TRBV7-2 combines with J gene TRBJ2-5; a weak D match, TRBD1 (6 bases). V was clipped by 5 bases and J by 4 bases, with 14 bases between them. The CDR3 totals 14 residues. Per the germline V gene, CDR1 is SGHTA and CDR2 is FQGNSA.

This sequence joins TRBV6-6 and TRBJ1-5; D uncertain. Trimming stripped 2 bases from V and 7 bases from J, with 6 bases between. Germline V gene data show CDR1 as MNHNY and CDR2 as SVGAGI (reference sequence). The CDR3 length is 12 residues. Here the CDR3 reads CASSYPRQPQHF. In nucleotides, the CDR3 is TGTGCCAGCAGTTACCCCCGACAGCCCCAGCATTTT.

The chain has TRBV7-2 and TRBJ1-5; 7 bases agree with TRBD1. The V gene end was trimmed by 5 bases and the J gene end by 4 bases; junction bases not matched to a gene: 14. Germline CDR1 is SGHTA and CDR2 is FQGNSA. This CDR3 region has 17 residues. CDR3 DNA: TGTGCCAGCAGCCCCACCCCCGGGACAGCCACAAATCAGCCCCAGCATTTT. This translates into CASSPTPGTATNQPQHF.

V gene TRBV30 combines with J gene TRBJ2-3; a possible D gene is TRBD2 (6 bases). This CDR3 region has 14 residues. The germline V and J ends were trimmed by 3 bases and 1 base, with 11 bases remaining between them. Germline V CDR1 and CDR2: GTSNPN, SVGIG (reference sequence). This chain's CDR3 is CAWSGTVRTDTQYF. The CDR3 coding sequence is TGTGCCTGGAGCGGGACTGTACGCACAGATACGCAGTATTTT.

This chain uses TRBV6-5 with TRBJ2-5; D gene unclear. The length of the CDR3 is 15 residues. Trimming removed 7 bases at V and 4 bases at J, with 19 bases between. CDR1 and CDR2 (germline): MNHEY, SVGAGI. CDR3 residues: CASNPQAHQGETQYF. In DNA, the CDR3 is TGTGCCAGCAATCCCCAAGCCCATCAAGGAGAGACCCAGTACTTC.

This sequence joins TRBV5-1 and TRBJ2-5; D is uncertain. The length of the CDR3 is 12 residues. Between the trimmed V and J ends, which lost 5 bases and 5 bases, there was a span of 10 bases. Germline values: CDR1 SGHRS, CDR2 YFSETQ. The CDR3 coding sequence is TGCGCCAGCAGTTTTACAAGGGAGACCCAGTACTTC. Translated: CASSFTRETQYF.

The V call is TRBV11-3, the J call TRBJ1-3; D gene uncertain. Per the germline V gene, CDR1 is SGHNT and CDR2 is YENEEA. CDR3 size: 14 residues. V was shortened by 2 bases and J by 0 bases, with 5 bases between the two germline ends. The CDR3 DNA reads as TGTGCCAGCAGCTTACAGAACTCTGGAAACACCATATATTTT. As protein: CASSLQNSGNTIYF. The whole variable domain, filled in from reference TRBV11-3 and TRBJ1-3, reads EAGVVQSPRYKIIEKKQPVAFWCNPISGHNTLYWYLQNLGQGPELLIRYENEEAVDDSQLPKDRFSAERLKGVDSTLKIQPAELGDSAVYLCASSLQNSGNTIYFGEGSWLTVV.

The V and J genes are TRBV6-6 and TRBJ1-3; TRBD1 might be the D (5 bases). The V and J ends lost 6 bases and 0 bases respectively, with 12 bases between them. The CDR3 covers 15 residues. From germline, CDR1 is MNHNY and CDR2 SVGAGI (reference sequence). CDR3 nucleotides: TGTGCCAGCAGCCCCAGGGAACCCTCTGGAAACACCATATATTTT. This encodes CASSPREPSGNTIYF.

V and J are TRBV6-6 and TRBJ1-4; D is uncertain. The length of the CDR3 is 12 residues. CDR1 MNHNY and CDR2 SVGAGI come from the germline V gene (reference sequence). Between the trimmed V and J ends, which lost 5 bases and 7 bases, there was a span of 8 bases. The CDR3 bases are TGTGCCAGCAGTCCCTCCGGTGAAAAACTGTTTTTT. Translating it yields CASSPSGEKLFF.

The CDR3 loop is CASSQRDRSLDQPQHF. The CDR3 DNA reads TGTGCCAGCAGCCAGCGGGACAGGAGTTTGGATCAGCCCCAGCATTTT. The chain is built from TRBV4-2 and TRBJ1-5, with 8 bases that match TRBD1. Germline CDR1 and CDR2: LGHNA and YNFKEQ. The ends lost 3 bases at V and 5 bases at J; junction bases unmatched: 9. The length of the CDR3 is 16 residues.

This clone came up once. This chain connects TRBV6-4 to TRBJ2-1, with TRBD2 matching over 12 bases. Unmatched junction bases numbered 14, after V lost 6 bases and J lost 8 bases. Looked up from germline, CDR1 is MRHNA and CDR2 is SNTAGT. The CDR3 is 17 residues long. The DNA for the CDR3 is TGTGCCAGCAGCAATGAAGATCTAGCGGGGGGGCCTTATGAGCAGTTCTTC. It encodes CASSNEDLAGGPYEQFF.

CDR3 loop: CASSYQGNEFETQYF. CDR3 coding DNA: TGTGCCAGCAGTTACCAAGGGAATGAATTTGAGACCCAGTACTTC. The genes are TRBV6-5 and TRBJ2-5; D gene uncertain. The germline V gene encodes CDR1 MNHEY and CDR2 SVGAGI. The CDR3 totals 15 residues. V was shortened by 2 bases and J by 5 bases, with 15 bases between the two germline ends.

This chain connects TRBV6-5 to TRBJ1-2, with a possible D match to TRBD1 (5 bases). Per the germline V gene, CDR1 is MNHEY and CDR2 is SVGAGI. Trimming pared 11 bases from V and 5 bases from J, leaving 21 bases between. CDR3 length equals 14 residues. The CDR3 loop reads CASHPAGGAYGYTF. The DNA for the CDR3 is TGTGCCTCCCACCCCGCAGGCGGGGCTTATGGCTACACCTTC.

The gene calls are TRBV11-3 and TRBJ1-5, with D maybe TRBD1 (5 bases). CDR1 is SGHNT and CDR2 is YENEEA in the germline V gene. The CDR3 length is 15 residues. Trimming left V 5 bases short and J 0 bases short, with 11 bases between. Here the CDR3 reads CASSPGLHSNQPQHF. The CDR3 bases are TGTGCCAGCAGCCCGGGACTGCATAGCAATCAGCCCCAGCATTTT.

The chain uses TRBV5-1 and TRBJ2-1; D is unresolved. The V gene's germline CDR1 is SGHRS and CDR2 YFSETQ. The CDR3 consists of 11 residues. V lost 0 bases and J 9 bases, leaving 4 bases between the germline ends. The CDR3 DNA follows: TGCGCCAGCAGCTTGGAAGGTGAGCAGTTCTTC. Encoded protein: CASSLEGEQFF.